This T cell receptor beta chain was recorded in a study of blood T cell repertoires in COVID-19. Study context: Samples came from the United States, Italy and Spain, spanning acute and convalescent COVID-19. The cDNA or gDNA used as material had been derived from T cells, B-cell-depleted T cells, or PBMCs.

Germline values: CDR1 PRHDT, CDR2 FYEKMQ (reference sequence). The CDR3 has 14 amino acids. The V end lost 4 bases, the J end lost 0 bases, and 7 bases lay between the germline ends. Cohort assignment relied on participant-reported clinical history. Assay: immunoSEQ multiplex PCR; the TCRdb copy retains only in-frame clones and omits some. Altogether fewer than 350,000 clones are present, around nine tenths being singletons, with the ten largest covering under 7%. This chain joins TRBV13 and TRBJ1-3; unclear D gene. The sequencing sample was made of PBMCs or T cells enriched from blood (not recorded which). This TCR was sampled from a middle-aged woman who had recovered from COVID-19. The DNA for the CDR3 is TGTGCCAGCAGCTCCGCAGGCTCTGGAAACACCATATATTTT. Translating it yields CASSSAGSGNTIYF.